A selection of T cell receptor beta chains follows, all from one sample in a study of blood T cells in healthy people across ages. TCRdb independently ran MiXCR on the 5' RACE reads; one entry per CDR3 protein. Altogether around 1.5 million distinct CDR3 sequences are present, roughly 64% being singletons, with the ten largest covering under 8.5%. Specimen: blood. These receptors were taken from a man aged 18 to 35 in good health. CDR3s include the opening cysteine and the closing phenylalanine or tryptophan. A D gene is named only where the DNA matches it firmly. Size is stated for part of the rows, as once, few or many counts, or as a class when the clone is expanded.

D: .
size: .
J: TRBJ2-3
V: TRBV4-1
DNA: TGCGCCAGCAGCCAAGGGACGGGGAAGTTTTACACAGATACGCAGTATTTT
CDR3: CASSQGTGKFYTDTQYF

D: .
size: few
J: TRBJ2-3
V: TRBV29-1
DNA: TGCAGCGTTCTCACCCATAAAGGGGGGGTTGCAGCAGATACGCAGTATTTT
CDR3: CSVLTHKGGVAADTQYF

D: .
size: .
J: TRBJ2-3
V: TRBV6-4
DNA: TGTGCCAGCAGTGAAGGTCTAGAAAACACAGATACGCAGTATTTT
CDR3: CASSEGLENTDTQYF

D: .
size: .
J: TRBJ2-3
V: TRBV25-1
DNA: TGTGCTAGCAGTGAAGGTCAGGACAGCACAGATACGCAGTATTTT
CDR3: CASSEGQDSTDTQYF

D: .
size: .
J: TRBJ2-7
V: TRBV3-1
DNA: TGTGCCAGCAGCCGAAGCGACTACGAGCAGTACTTC
CDR3: CASSRSDYEQYF

D: TRBD1
size: .
J: TRBJ1-6
V: TRBV4-1
DNA: TGCGCCAGCAAACAGGGGGCCCATAATTCACCCCTCCACTTT
CDR3: CASKQGAHNSPLHF

D: TRBD2
size: .
J: TRBJ2-7
V: TRBV20-1
DNA: TGCAGTGCTTCGACTAGCGGTTACGAGCAGTACTTC
CDR3: CSASTSGYEQYF

D: .
size: .
J: TRBJ1-1
V: TRBV20-1
DNA: TGCAGTGCTACTCAAAATACCTACACTGAAGCTTTCTTT
CDR3: CSATQNTYTEAFF

D: TRBD1
size: many
J: TRBJ1-5
V: TRBV20-1
DNA: TGCAGTGCTCTGACCGGGACAGGAGAAAGCCAGCCCCAGCATTTT
CDR3: CSALTGTGESQPQHF

D: TRBD1
size: few
J: TRBJ2-2
V: TRBV5-1
DNA: TGCGCCAGCAGACCTACAGGGGCCAACACCGGGGAGCTGTTTTTT
CDR3: CASRPTGANTGELFF

D: .
size: .
J: TRBJ2-5
V: TRBV6-1
DNA: TGTGCCAGCAGTGAACAACAGGGCGTGGAGACCCAGTACTTC
CDR3: CASSEQQGVETQYF

D: .
size: .
J: TRBJ2-1
V: TRBV6-2/TRBV6-3
DNA: TGTGCCAGCAGTTACCTCACAGGGAATGAGCAGTTCTTC
CDR3: CASSYLTGNEQFF

D: TRBD2
size: .
J: TRBJ2-1
V: TRBV4-3
DNA: TGCGCCAGCAGCCAAGAGCGGGGGGGCCCCTACAATGAGCAGTTCTTC
CDR3: CASSQERGGPYNEQFF

D: .
size: few
J: TRBJ1-2
V: TRBV5-6
DNA: TGTGCCAGCAGCTTCATCCAGGGAGACGGCTACACCTTC
CDR3: CASSFIQGDGYTF

D: .
size: few
J: TRBJ1-2
V: TRBV29-1
DNA: TGCAGCGTTGAGTTTGCCTATGGCTACACCTTC
CDR3: CSVEFAYGYTF

D: .
size: .
J: TRBJ1-4
V: TRBV7-9
DNA: TGTGCCAGCAGCTTTAGCTCGGCAGCCGAAAAACTGTTTTTT
CDR3: CASSFSSAAEKLFF

D: .
size: once
J: TRBJ2-7
V: TRBV4-1
DNA: TGCGCCAGCAGCCAAGTAATAGCGGAGGGAGTAACCCAGTACTTC
CDR3: CASSQVIAEGVTQYF

D: .
size: .
J: TRBJ2-6
V: TRBV7-2
DNA: TGTGCCAGCAGTCTCCTGAGCACCGGGGCCAACGTCCTGACTTTC
CDR3: CASSLLSTGANVLTF

D: .
size: .
J: TRBJ1-5
V: TRBV6-5
DNA: TGTGCCAGCAGTGGGGGGGCTTACAGCAATCAGCCCCAGCATTTT
CDR3: CASSGGAYSNQPQHF

D: .
size: .
J: TRBJ2-5
V: TRBV6-5
DNA: TGTGCCAGCAGTCCACAGGGAAAGAATGAGCAGTACTTC
CDR3: CASSPQGKNEQYF

D: .
size: few
J: TRBJ2-5
V: TRBV9
DNA: TGTGCCAGCAGCGTAGGTAACCTCCAAGAGACCCAGTACTTC
CDR3: CASSVGNLQETQYF

D: .
size: .
J: TRBJ1-1
V: TRBV5-6
DNA: TGTGCCAGCAGCCCCCTAGGAGATTCCAACACTGAAGCTTTCTTT
CDR3: CASSPLGDSNTEAFF

D: .
size: .
J: TRBJ2-7
V: TRBV7-2
DNA: TGTGCCAGCAGCTTAGCTCTGAGGGGGGTGGGTTCGTGGGAGCAGTACTTC
CDR3: CASSLALRGVGSWEQYF

D: TRBD2
size: few
J: TRBJ2-5
V: TRBV27
DNA: TGTGCCAGCAGTTCGGGACTAGCGGGAGGATCTCGGGAAGAGACCCAGTACTTC
CDR3: CASSSGLAGGSREETQYF

D: .
size: .
J: TRBJ1-1
V: TRBV11-2
DNA: TGTGCCAGCAGCTTCCCAAGTCTATTGGGGCCGGGCACTGAAGCTTTCTTT
CDR3: CASSFPSLLGPGTEAFF

D: TRBD1
size: .
J: TRBJ1-1
V: TRBV3-1
DNA: TGTGCCAGCAGCCCATATGTGACAGGGCCCGCTGAAGCTTTCTTT
CDR3: CASSPYVTGPAEAFF

D: .
size: .
J: TRBJ2-3
V: TRBV6-5
DNA: TGTGCCAGCAGCCAGGGGACCCGCACAGATACGCAGTATTTT
CDR3: CASSQGTRTDTQYF

D: TRBD2
size: few
J: TRBJ2-1
V: TRBV10-3
DNA: TGTGCCATCAAGAATGCGGGAGACGACAATGAGCAGTTCTTC
CDR3: CAIKNAGDDNEQFF

D: TRBD1
size: .
J: TRBJ1-4
V: TRBV25-1
DNA: TGTGCCAGCAGTTCCCCCCCGGGGACAGGGGACCCTAGGGGTGAAAAACTGTTTTTT
CDR3: CASSSPPGTGDPRGEKLFF

D: .
size: .
J: TRBJ2-4
V: TRBV5-1
DNA: TGCGCCAGCAGCTTGGGGGACATGGCCAAAAACATTCAGTACTTC
CDR3: CASSLGDMAKNIQYF

D: TRBD1
size: .
J: TRBJ1-5
V: TRBV6-6
DNA: TGTGCCAGCAGTTACATCCAGACAGGGCTAAGCCAGCCCCAGCATTTT
CDR3: CASSYIQTGLSQPQHF

D: .
size: few
J: TRBJ2-1
V: TRBV15
DNA: TGTGCCACCAGCCCCACAGGAGGCAATGAGCAGTTCTTC
CDR3: CATSPTGGNEQFF

D: .
size: .
J: TRBJ2-1
V: TRBV10-3
DNA: TGTGCCATGGCCGAGGGTAATGAGCAGTTCTTC
CDR3: CAMAEGNEQFF

D: .
size: .
J: TRBJ1-4
V: TRBV25-1
DNA: TGTGCCAGCAGTGGACGACAGAGCGAAAAACTGTTTTTT
CDR3: CASSGRQSEKLFF

D: TRBD2
size: .
J: TRBJ2-3
V: TRBV10-3
DNA: TGTGCCATCAGTCTTGAGGCGGCTAGCGGGGGGTCGAAAGATACGCAGTATTTT
CDR3: CAISLEAASGGSKDTQYF

D: TRBD2
size: .
J: TRBJ2-3
V: TRBV10-3
DNA: TGTGCCATCTCAACCCTTCTAGCGGGAACAGATACGCAGTATTTT
CDR3: CAISTLLAGTDTQYF

D: .
size: .
J: TRBJ2-7
V: TRBV2
DNA: TGTGCCAGCAGTGAATGGCAGGGTTTATCCTACGAGCAGTACTTC
CDR3: CASSEWQGLSYEQYF

D: .
size: .
J: TRBJ2-4
V: TRBV20-1
DNA: TGCAGTGCTAGTGGGGCAGAAATTCAGTACTTC
CDR3: CSASGAEIQYF

D: .
size: .
J: TRBJ2-7
V: TRBV20-1
DNA: TGCAGTGCAGGGACGGAAGATCACGAGCAGTACTTC
CDR3: CSAGTEDHEQYF

D: TRBD1
size: .
J: TRBJ1-2
V: TRBV28
DNA: TGTGCCAGCAGCTCCGGGACAGGGAGTAGCTACACCTTC
CDR3: CASSSGTGSSYTF

D: TRBD1
size: few
J: TRBJ1-5
V: TRBV6-6
DNA: TGTGCCAGCAGTTACGACAGGGGCAATCAGCCCCAGCATTTT
CDR3: CASSYDRGNQPQHF

D: .
size: .
J: TRBJ2-5
V: TRBV6-2/TRBV6-3
DNA: TGTGCCAGCAGACGCCTTACGGGGCCGGCAGAGACCCAGTACTTC
CDR3: CASRRLTGPAETQYF

D: TRBD2
size: few
J: TRBJ2-5
V: TRBV29-1
DNA: TGCAGCGTTGAAGAGCCGGGACTAGCGGGACCCGGGGAGACCCAGTACTTC
CDR3: CSVEEPGLAGPGETQYF

D: .
size: .
J: TRBJ1-6
V: TRBV6-6
DNA: TGTGCCAGCAGTTACTCCCTGGGTTCACCCCTCCACTTT
CDR3: CASSYSLGSPLHF

D: .
size: .
J: TRBJ1-2
V: TRBV5-1
DNA: TGCGCCAGCAGCCAACAGGGTTCGGGGAACTATGGCTACACCTTC
CDR3: CASSQQGSGNYGYTF

D: .
size: .
J: TRBJ2-5
V: TRBV4-2
DNA: TGTGCCAGCAGCCAAGATATGCTCCGAGGGGGAGAGACCCGGTACTTC
CDR3: CASSQDMLRGGETRYF

D: .
size: .
J: TRBJ2-1
V: TRBV12-3/TRBV12-4
DNA: TGTGCCAGCAGTTCCGCGGGGATTAGACAGTTCTTC
CDR3: CASSSAGIRQFF

D: .
size: .
J: TRBJ1-1
V: TRBV7-2
DNA: TGTGCCAGCAGTAGAGAAGTGGCAGCTTTCTTT
CDR3: CASSREVAAFF

D: TRBD2
size: few
J: TRBJ2-3
V: TRBV6-5
DNA: TGTGCCAGCAGCCGTAGCGGGAGGGCGGGCACAGATACGCAGTATTTT
CDR3: CASSRSGRAGTDTQYF

D: TRBD1
size: .
J: TRBJ1-4
V: TRBV5-1
DNA: TGCGCCAGCAACTTCGGGACAGCTAATGAAAAACTGTTTTTT
CDR3: CASNFGTANEKLFF

D: TRBD1
size: .
J: TRBJ2-7
V: TRBV12-3/TRBV12-4
DNA: TGTGCCAGCAGACAGGGGGTCGGCGAGCAGTACTTC
CDR3: CASRQGVGEQYF

D: .
size: .
J: TRBJ2-7
V: TRBV25-1
DNA: TGTGCCAGCCCCTTGCATGAGCAGTACTTC
CDR3: CASPLHEQYF

D: .
size: .
J: TRBJ1-5
V: TRBV2
DNA: TGTGCCAGCAGTCCCACCCCTGGGGGGGCTAGGAATCAGCCCCAGCATTTT
CDR3: CASSPTPGGARNQPQHF

D: TRBD2
size: .
J: TRBJ2-3
V: TRBV4-1
DNA: TGCGCCAGCAAAATAGCGGGAGTTCCAGCAGATACGCAGTATTTT
CDR3: CASKIAGVPADTQYF

D: TRBD2
size: .
J: TRBJ2-7
V: TRBV12-3/TRBV12-4
DNA: TGTGCCAGCAGTCGGACTAGCGGGAGCGTTGAGGATGAGCAGTACTTC
CDR3: CASSRTSGSVEDEQYF

D: .
size: many
J: TRBJ1-2
V: TRBV5-1
DNA: TGCGCCAGCAGCTTGGAGGCCGTCGATGGCTACACCTTC
CDR3: CASSLEAVDGYTF

D: .
size: few
J: TRBJ1-5
V: TRBV6-6
DNA: TGTGCCAGCAGTTACTCAAGGGACACTAATCAGCCCCAGCATTTT
CDR3: CASSYSRDTNQPQHF

D: .
size: .
J: TRBJ2-7
V: TRBV27
DNA: TGTGCCAGCAGTTTTCGGCTAGCGCGGGACGAGCAGTACTTC
CDR3: CASSFRLARDEQYF